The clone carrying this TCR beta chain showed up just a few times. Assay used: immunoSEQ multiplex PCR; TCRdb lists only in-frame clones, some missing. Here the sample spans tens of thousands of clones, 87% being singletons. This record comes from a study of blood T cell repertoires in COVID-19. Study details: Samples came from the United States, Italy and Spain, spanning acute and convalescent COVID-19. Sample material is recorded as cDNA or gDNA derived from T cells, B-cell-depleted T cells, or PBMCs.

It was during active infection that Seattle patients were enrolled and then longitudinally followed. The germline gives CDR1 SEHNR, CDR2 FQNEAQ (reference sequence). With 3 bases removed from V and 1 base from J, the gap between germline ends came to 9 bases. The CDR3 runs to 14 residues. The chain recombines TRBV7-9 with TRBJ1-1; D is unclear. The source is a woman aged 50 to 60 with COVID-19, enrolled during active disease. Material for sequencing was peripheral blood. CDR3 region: CASSFGVGNTEAFF. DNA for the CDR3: TGTGCCAGCAGCTTCGGGGTAGGGAACACTGAAGCTTTCTTT.